The 13 T cell receptor beta chains below were found in one sample sequenced in a study of T cells in localized non-small cell lung cancer. Profiling relied on immunoSEQ multiplex PCR, and the TCRdb table lists in-frame clones only, not all of them. The table lists tens of thousands of clones, approximately 91% of them singletons, with 2.6% in the top ten. The input for sequencing was peripheral blood, taken before any cancer treatment. The source of these receptors is a female donor older than 55 with stage I squamous cell lung carcinoma.

This clone was detected once. The V call is TRBV7-9, the J call TRBJ2-7; no definite D call. Trimming removed 2 bases from V and 0 bases from J, with 11 bases in between. The CDR3 runs 15 residues. The germline V gene has CDR1 SEHNR and CDR2 FQNEAQ (reference sequence). The CDR3 coding sequence is TGTGCCAGCAGCTTAAGTGAGGCGAGCTCCTACGAGCAGTACTTC. Translating it yields CASSLSEASSYEQYF.

This chain uses TRBV10-3 with TRBJ1-5; D may be TRBD1 (6 bases). V was cut by 5 bases and J by 3 bases, with 8 bases left in between. CDR3 size: 13 residues. Germline V gene lookup returns CDR1 ENHRY and CDR2 SYGVKD. Written as DNA, the CDR3 is TGTGCCATCAGTAGGGACAACAATCAGCCCCAGCATTTT. Encoded protein: CAISRDNNQPQHF.

The chain uses TRBV27 and TRBJ1-2; D is undetermined. Germline values: CDR1 MNHEY, CDR2 SMNVEV (reference sequence). This CDR3 comprises 14 residues. The germline V and J ends were trimmed by 6 bases and 0 bases, with 11 bases remaining between them. CDR3 region: CASSLRAANYGYTF. The CDR3 DNA reads TGTGCCAGCAGCCTAAGGGCAGCTAACTATGGCTACACCTTC.

This clone was counted a single time. This chain joins TRBV13 and TRBJ1-2; TRBD1 agrees at 11 bases. This CDR3 contains 17 residues. The V gene's germline CDR1 is PRHDT and CDR2 FYEKMQ (reference sequence). V shed 4 bases, J shed 4 bases, and the junction held 11 bases outside the gene matches. The DNA of the CDR3 is TGTGCCAGCAGCTCGCGAAGTAGGGACAGGGGGATCTATGGCTACACCTTC. This codes for CASSSRSRDRGIYGYTF.

The V gene is TRBV9, the J gene TRBJ1-5; 7 bases match TRBD1. The germline gives CDR1 SGDLS, CDR2 YYNGEE. With V trimmed by 2 bases and J by 3 bases, 5 bases remained unmatched. The CDR3 loop spans 15 amino acids. CDR3: CASSVSGGDNQPQHF. The CDR3 DNA reads as TGTGCCAGCAGCGTTTCAGGGGGAGACAATCAGCCCCAGCATTTT.

The CDR3 DNA reads as TGTGCCAGCAGCGAGAGCTCAGGGGGCGTCGTGTACGAGCAGTACTTC. Its protein product is CASSESSGGVVYEQYF. The rearrangement uses TRBV9 and TRBJ2-7; 8 nucleotides match TRBD1. Germline assignment: CDR1 SGDLS and CDR2 YYNGEE. Trimming took 3 bases from V and 4 from J; bases not matched to a gene: 12. The CDR3 has 16 amino acids.

This clone occurred once. The chain employs TRBV19 and TRBJ1-3; possible D gene TRBD1, 6 bases. This CDR3 is 14 amino acids long. Trimming shortened V by 5 bases and J by 5 bases, and 13 bases separated the two germline ends. From germline, CDR1 is LNHDA and CDR2 SQIVND (reference sequence). The CDR3: CASSSGTNRNTIYF. The CDR3 DNA is TGTGCCAGTAGTTCCGGGACAAACAGAAACACCATATATTTT.

V is TRBV13 and J is TRBJ2-1, with a possible D match to TRBD2 (6 bases). The CDR3 length is 16 residues. Germline V gene sequence: CDR1 PRHDT, CDR2 FYEKMQ (reference sequence). V lost 5 bases and J lost 3, with 17 bases in between. The CDR3 region is CASSPRGAGVYNEQFF. In DNA, the CDR3 is TGTGCCAGCAGCCCTCGAGGAGCGGGTGTCTACAATGAGCAGTTCTTC. Looking up the rest from reference TRBV13 and TRBJ2-1 gives the full variable domain: AAGVIQSPRHLIKEKRETATLKCYPIPRHDTVYWYQQGPGQDPQFLISFYEKMQSDKGSIPDRFSAQQFSDYHSELNMSSLELGDSALYFCASSPRGAGVYNEQFFGPGTRLTVL.

The genes are TRBV19 and TRBJ2-3; D possibly corresponds to TRBD2 (6 bases). The CDR3 spans 15 residues. The germline V gene has CDR1 LNHDA and CDR2 SQIVND (reference sequence). V gave up 4 bases and J gave up 8 bases, with 19 bases separating them. CDR3 protein: CASSTDPTRAGTQYF. Written as DNA, the CDR3 is TGTGCCAGTAGTACCGACCCCACCCGAGCGGGTACGCAGTATTTT.

This clone showed up just a few times. This chain joins TRBV5-1 and TRBJ1-4; D gene uncertain. Germline CDR1 and CDR2: SGHRS and YFSETQ. The V end lost 0 bases, the J end lost 8 bases, and 14 bases lay between the germline ends. The CDR3 is made up of 15 amino acids. The DNA for the CDR3 is TGCGCCAGCAGCTTGGCCGGAGGACGGGAGGAAAAACTGTTTTTT. The encoded protein is CASSLAGGREEKLFF.

This clone was detected a few times. The J gene is TRBJ1-2, the V gene TRBV2; D not resolved. Germline V lookup: CDR1 SNHLY, CDR2 FYNNEI. The CDR3 extends over 12 amino acids. V was trimmed by 5 bases and J by 8 bases, leaving 12 bases between them. The CDR3 coding sequence is TGTGCCAGCAGTCGGCCGCGCGGGGGCTACACCTTC. Residues: CASSRPRGGYTF.

The chain uses TRBV6-5 and TRBJ1-1; D ambiguous. Trimming shortened V by 6 bases and J by 1 base, and 9 bases separated the two germline ends. Germline V CDR1 and CDR2: MNHEY, SVGAGI. The CDR3 runs 13 residues. The CDR3 bases are TGTGCCAGCAGCCTCGGCGGGAACACTGAAGCTTTCTTT. Protein sequence: CASSLGGNTEAFF.

This clone was observed a single time. This chain links TRBV19 with TRBJ1-3; 7 bases fit TRBD1. The J segment lost 2 bases and the V segment lost 10 bases, leaving 5 bases of the junction unmatched. This CDR3 is 13 amino acids long. Germline V lookup: CDR1 LNHDA, CDR2 SQIVND (reference sequence). In nucleotides, the CDR3 is TGTGCCACCTCGACAGGGACTGGAAACACCATATATTTT. This gives the protein CATSTGTGNTIYF. Full variable domain (outside the CDR3, taken from reference TRBV19 and TRBJ1-3): DGGITQSPKYLFRKEGQNVTLSCEQNLNHDAMYWYRQDPGQGLRLIYYSQIVNDFQKGDIAEGYSVSREKKESFPLTVTSAQKNPTAFYLCATSTGTGNTIYFGEGSWLTVV.